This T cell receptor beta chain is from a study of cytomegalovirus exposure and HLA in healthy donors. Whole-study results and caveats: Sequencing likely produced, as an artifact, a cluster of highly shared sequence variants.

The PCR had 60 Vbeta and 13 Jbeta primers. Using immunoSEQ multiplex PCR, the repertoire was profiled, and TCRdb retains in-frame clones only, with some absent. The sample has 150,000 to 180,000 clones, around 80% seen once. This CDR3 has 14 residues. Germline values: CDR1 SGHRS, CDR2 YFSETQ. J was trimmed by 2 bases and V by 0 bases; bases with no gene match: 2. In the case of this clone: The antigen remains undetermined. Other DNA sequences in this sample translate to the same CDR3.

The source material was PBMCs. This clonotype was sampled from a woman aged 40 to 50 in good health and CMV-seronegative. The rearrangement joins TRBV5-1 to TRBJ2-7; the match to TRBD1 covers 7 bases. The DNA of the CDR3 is TGCGCCAGCAGCTTGGGACAGGGTCCCTACGAGCAGTACTTC. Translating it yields CASSLGQGPYEQYF.